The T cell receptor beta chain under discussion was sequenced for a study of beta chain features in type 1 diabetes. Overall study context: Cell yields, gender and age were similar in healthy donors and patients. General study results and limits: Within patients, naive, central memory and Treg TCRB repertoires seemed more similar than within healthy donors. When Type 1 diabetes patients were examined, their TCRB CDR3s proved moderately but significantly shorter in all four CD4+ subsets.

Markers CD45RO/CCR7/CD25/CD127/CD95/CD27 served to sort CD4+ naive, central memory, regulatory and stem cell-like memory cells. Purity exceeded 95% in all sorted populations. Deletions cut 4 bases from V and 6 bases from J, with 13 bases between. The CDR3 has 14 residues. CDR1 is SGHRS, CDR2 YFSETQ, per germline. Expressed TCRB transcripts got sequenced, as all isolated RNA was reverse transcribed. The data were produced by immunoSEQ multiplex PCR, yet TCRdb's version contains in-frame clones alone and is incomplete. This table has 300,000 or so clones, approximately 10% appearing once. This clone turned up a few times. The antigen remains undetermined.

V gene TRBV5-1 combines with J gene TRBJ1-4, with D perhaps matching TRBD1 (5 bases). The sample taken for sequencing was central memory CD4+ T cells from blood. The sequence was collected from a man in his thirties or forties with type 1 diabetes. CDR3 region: CASSPGTPDEKLFF. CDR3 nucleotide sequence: TGCGCCAGCAGCCCCGGGACTCCCGATGAAAAACTGTTTTTT.